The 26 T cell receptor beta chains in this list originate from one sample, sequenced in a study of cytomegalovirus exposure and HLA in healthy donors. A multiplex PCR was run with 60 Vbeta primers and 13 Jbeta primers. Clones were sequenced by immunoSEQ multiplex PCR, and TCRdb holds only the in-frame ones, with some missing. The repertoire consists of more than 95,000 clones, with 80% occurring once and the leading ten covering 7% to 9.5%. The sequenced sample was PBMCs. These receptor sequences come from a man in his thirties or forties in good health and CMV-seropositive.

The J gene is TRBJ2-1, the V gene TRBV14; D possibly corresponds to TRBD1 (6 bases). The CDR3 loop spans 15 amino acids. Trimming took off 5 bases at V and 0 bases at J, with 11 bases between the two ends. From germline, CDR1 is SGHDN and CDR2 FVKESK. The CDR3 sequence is CASSGDTSSYNEQFF. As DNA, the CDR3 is TGTGCCAGCAGCGGGGACACGAGCTCCTACAATGAGCAGTTCTTC.

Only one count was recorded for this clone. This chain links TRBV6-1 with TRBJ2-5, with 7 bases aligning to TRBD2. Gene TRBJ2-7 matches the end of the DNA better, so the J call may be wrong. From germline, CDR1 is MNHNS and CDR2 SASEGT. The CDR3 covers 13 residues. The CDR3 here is CASSPYGGYEQYF. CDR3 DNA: TGTGCCAGCAGTCCGTACGGGGGGTACGAGCAGTACTTC.

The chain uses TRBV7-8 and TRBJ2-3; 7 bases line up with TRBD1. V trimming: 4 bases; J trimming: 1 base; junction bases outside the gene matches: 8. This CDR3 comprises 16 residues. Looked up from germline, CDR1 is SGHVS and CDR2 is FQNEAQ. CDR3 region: CASSSRQGRRTDTQYF. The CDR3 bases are TGTGCCAGCAGCTCCCGACAGGGTAGGCGCACAGATACGCAGTATTTT.

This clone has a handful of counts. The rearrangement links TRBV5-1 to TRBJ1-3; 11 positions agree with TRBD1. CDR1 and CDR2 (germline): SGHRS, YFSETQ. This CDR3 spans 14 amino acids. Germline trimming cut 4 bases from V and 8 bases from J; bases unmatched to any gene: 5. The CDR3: CASSRTGGIDTIYF. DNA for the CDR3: TGCGCCAGCAGCCGGACAGGGGGCATCGACACCATATATTTT.

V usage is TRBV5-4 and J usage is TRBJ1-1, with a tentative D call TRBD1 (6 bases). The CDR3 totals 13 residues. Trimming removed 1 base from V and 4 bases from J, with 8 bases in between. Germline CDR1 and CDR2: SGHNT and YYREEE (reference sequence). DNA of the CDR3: TGTGCCAGCAGCTTGCGCAGGGGCACTGAAGCTTTCTTT. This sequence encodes CASSLRRGTEAFF.

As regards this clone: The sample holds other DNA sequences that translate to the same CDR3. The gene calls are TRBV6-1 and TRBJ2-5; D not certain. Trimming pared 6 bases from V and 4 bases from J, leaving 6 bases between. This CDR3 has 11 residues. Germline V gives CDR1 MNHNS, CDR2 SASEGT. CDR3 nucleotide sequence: TGTGCCAGCAGCTTCGGAGAGACCCAGTACTTC. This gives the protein CASSFGETQYF.

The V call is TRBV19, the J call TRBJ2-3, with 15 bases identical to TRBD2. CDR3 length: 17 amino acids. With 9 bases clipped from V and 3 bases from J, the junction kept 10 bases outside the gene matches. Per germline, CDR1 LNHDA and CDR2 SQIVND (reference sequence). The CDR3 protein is CASSRTSGGAQTDTQYF. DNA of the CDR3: TGTGCCAGCTCTAGGACTAGCGGGGGGGCTCAGACAGATACGCAGTATTTT.

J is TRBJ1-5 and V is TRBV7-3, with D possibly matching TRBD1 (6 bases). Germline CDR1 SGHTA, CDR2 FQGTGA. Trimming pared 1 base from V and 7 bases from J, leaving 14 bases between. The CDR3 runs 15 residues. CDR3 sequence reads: CASSLIGQLQQPQHF. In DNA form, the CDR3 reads TGTGCCAGCAGCTTAATTGGACAGCTACAGCAGCCCCAGCATTTT.

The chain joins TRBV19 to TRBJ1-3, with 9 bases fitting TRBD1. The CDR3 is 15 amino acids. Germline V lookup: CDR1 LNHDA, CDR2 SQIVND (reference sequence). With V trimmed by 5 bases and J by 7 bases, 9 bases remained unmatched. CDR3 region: CASSPDRGTPNTIYF. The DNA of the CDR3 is TGTGCCAGTAGTCCGGACAGGGGAACTCCTAACACCATATATTTT.

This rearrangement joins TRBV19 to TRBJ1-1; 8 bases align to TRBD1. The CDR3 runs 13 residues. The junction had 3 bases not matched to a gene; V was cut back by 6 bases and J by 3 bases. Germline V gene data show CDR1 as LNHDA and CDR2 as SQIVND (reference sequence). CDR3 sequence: CASSRTGYTEAFF. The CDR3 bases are TGTGCCAGTAGCCGGACAGGGTACACTGAAGCTTTCTTT.

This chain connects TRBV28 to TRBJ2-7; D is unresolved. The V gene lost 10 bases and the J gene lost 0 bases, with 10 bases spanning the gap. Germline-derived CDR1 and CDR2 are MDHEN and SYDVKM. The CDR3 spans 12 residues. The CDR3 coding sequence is TGTGCCATCCGAGACTCCTCCTACGAGCAGTACTTC. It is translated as CAIRDSSYEQYF.

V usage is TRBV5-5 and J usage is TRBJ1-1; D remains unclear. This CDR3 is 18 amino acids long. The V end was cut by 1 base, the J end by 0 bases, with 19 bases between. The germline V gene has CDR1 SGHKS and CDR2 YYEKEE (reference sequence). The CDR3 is CASSLSVQAPQMNTEAFF. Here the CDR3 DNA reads TGTGCCAGCAGCTTGTCGGTGCAGGCACCTCAAATGAACACTGAAGCTTTCTTT.

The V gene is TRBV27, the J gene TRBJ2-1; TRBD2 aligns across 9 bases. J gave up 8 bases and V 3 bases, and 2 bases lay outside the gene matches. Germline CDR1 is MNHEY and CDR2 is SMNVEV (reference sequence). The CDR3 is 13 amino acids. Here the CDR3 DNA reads TGTGCCAGCAGTTTCGCGGGGGGGGATGAGCAGTTCTTC. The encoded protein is CASSFAGGDEQFF.

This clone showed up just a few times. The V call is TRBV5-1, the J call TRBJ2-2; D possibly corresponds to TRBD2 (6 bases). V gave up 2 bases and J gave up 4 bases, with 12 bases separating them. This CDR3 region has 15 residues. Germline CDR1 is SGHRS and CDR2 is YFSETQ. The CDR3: CASSFGGVSTGELFF. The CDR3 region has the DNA TGCGCCAGCAGCTTCGGCGGGGTTAGCACCGGGGAGCTGTTTTTT.

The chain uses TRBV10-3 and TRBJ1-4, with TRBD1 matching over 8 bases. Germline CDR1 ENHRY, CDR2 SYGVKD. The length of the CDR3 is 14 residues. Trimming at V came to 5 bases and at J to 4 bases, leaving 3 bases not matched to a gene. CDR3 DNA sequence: TGTGCCATCAGTTCAGGGGGCGATAATGAAAAACTGTTTTTT. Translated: CAISSGGDNEKLFF.

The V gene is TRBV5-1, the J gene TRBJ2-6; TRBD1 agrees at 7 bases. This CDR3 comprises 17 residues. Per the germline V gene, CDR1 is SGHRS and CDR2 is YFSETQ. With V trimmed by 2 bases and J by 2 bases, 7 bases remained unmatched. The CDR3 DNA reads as TGCGCCAGCAGCTTAGGGGACAGACCCGCTGGGGCCAACGTCCTGACTTTC. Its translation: CASSLGDRPAGANVLTF.

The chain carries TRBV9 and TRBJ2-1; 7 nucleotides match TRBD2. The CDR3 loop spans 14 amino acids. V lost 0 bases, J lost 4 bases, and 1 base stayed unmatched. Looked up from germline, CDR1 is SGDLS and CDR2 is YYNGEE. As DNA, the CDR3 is TGTGCCAGCAGCGTAGGGGGGGGGTACAATGAGCAGTTCTTC. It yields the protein CASSVGGGYNEQFF.

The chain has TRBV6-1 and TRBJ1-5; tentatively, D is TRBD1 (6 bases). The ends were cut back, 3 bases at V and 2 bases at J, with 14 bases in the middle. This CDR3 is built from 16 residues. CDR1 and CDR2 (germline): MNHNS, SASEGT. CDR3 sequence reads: CASSEGAGGGNQPQHF. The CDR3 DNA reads TGTGCCAGCAGTGAGGGGGCGGGGGGTGGCAATCAGCCCCAGCATTTT.

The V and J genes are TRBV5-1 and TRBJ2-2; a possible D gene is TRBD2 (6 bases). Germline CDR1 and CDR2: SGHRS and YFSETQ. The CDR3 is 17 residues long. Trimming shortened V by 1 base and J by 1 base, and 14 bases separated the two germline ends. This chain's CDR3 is CASSLRPRTMNTGELFF. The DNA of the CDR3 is TGCGCCAGCAGCTTGAGGCCTAGGACTATGAACACCGGGGAGCTGTTTTTT.

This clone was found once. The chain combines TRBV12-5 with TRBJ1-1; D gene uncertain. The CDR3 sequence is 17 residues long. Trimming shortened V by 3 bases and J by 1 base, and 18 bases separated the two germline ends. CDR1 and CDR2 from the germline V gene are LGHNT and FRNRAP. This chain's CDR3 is CASGFTLTEGANTEAFF. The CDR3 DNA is TGTGCTAGTGGTTTCACCCTGACTGAGGGTGCGAACACTGAAGCTTTCTTT.

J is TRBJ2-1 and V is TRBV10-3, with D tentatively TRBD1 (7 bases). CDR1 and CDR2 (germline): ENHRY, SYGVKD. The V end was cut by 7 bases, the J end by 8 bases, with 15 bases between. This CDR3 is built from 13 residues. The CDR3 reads CAIKSQGGDEQFF. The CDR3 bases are TGTGCCATCAAGAGCCAGGGGGGCGATGAGCAGTTCTTC.

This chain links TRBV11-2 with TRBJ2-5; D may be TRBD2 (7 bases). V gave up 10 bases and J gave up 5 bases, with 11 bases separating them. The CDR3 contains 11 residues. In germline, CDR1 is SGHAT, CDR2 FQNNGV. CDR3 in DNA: TGTGCCACGAGGGGGGGGGAGACCCAGTACTTC. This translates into CATRGGETQYF. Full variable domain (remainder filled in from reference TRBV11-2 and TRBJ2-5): EAGVAQSPRYKIIEKRQSVAFWCNPISGHATLYWYQQILGQGPKLLIQFQNNGVVDDSQLPKDRFSAERLKGVDSTLKIQPAKLEDSAVYLCATRGGETQYFGPGTRLLVL.

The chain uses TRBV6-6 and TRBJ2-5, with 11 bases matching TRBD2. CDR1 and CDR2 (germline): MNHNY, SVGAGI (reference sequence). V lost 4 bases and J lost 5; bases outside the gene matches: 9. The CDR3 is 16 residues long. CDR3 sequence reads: CASSSDIAGGRETQYF. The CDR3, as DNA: TGTGCCAGCAGTTCGGATATAGCGGGGGGGCGGGAGACCCAGTACTTC.

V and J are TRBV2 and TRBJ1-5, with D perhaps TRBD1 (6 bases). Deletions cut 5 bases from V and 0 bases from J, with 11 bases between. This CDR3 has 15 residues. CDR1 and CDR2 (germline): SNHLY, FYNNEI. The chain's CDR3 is CASSHRDYSNQPQHF. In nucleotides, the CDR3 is TGTGCCAGCAGTCACAGGGATTATAGCAATCAGCCCCAGCATTTT.

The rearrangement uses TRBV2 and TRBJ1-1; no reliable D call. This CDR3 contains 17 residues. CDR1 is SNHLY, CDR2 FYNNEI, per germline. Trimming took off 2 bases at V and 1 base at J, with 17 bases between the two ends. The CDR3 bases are TGTGCCAGCAGTGAATCAAAGCTGGGCAGACAGAACACTGAAGCTTTCTTT. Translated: CASSESKLGRQNTEAFF. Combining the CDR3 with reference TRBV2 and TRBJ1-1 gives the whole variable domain EPEVTQTPSHQVTQMGQEVILRCVPISNHLYFYWYRQILGQKVEFLVSFYNNEISEKSEIFDDQFSVERPDGSNFTLKIRSTKLEDSAMYFCASSESKLGRQNTEAFFGQGTRLTVV.

CDR3 DNA: TGTGCCAGCAGTCTCGACAGGACGCAGCCCCAGCATTTT. Protein product: CASSLDRTQPQHF. The chain carries TRBV27 and TRBJ1-5, with D tentatively TRBD1 (6 bases). The CDR3 has 13 residues. The ends were cut back, 5 bases at V and 7 bases at J, with 12 bases in the middle. CDR1 and CDR2 (germline): MNHEY, SMNVEV (reference sequence).